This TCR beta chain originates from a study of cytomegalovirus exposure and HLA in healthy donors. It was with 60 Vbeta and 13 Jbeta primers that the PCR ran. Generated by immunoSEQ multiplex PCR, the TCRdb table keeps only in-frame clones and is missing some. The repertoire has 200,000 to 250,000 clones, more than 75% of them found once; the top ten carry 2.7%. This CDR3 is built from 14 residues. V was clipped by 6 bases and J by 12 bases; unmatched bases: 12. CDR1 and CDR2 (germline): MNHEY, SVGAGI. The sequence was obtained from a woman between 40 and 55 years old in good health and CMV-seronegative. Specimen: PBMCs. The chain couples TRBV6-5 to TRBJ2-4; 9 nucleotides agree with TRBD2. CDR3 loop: CASRTDIISGSQYF. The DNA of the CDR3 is TGTGCCAGCAGAACCGACATTATTAGCGGGAGTCAGTACTTC.